Listed here are 27 T cell receptor beta chains from one sample, sequenced in a study of shared T cell receptors in the human thymus. Sequencing was performed with immunoSEQ multiplex PCR; in TCRdb, only in-frame clones are kept and a portion is missing. The sample records over 350,000 clones, roughly 94% being singletons. Specimen: thymocytes. The receptors were gathered from a human donor.

The chain carries TRBV27 and TRBJ2-3; D is possibly TRBD1 (5 bases). Germline lookup yields CDR1 MNHEY and CDR2 SMNVEV (reference sequence). This CDR3 region has 15 residues. The V end was cut by 5 bases, the J end by 3 bases, with 15 bases between. This CDR3 is CASSPPRVPTDTQYF. The CDR3, as DNA: TGTGCCAGCAGTCCGCCCAGGGTCCCGACAGATACGCAGTATTTT.

V gene TRBV5-1 combines with J gene TRBJ2-2; TRBD1 or TRBD2 may be the D gene (5 bases each). V gave up 5 bases and J gave up 7 bases, with 15 bases separating them. The CDR3 has 14 residues. Germline V gene sequence: CDR1 SGHRS, CDR2 YFSETQ. The CDR3 DNA reads as TGCGCCAGCAGTGGCAGGGAGACCCTCGGGGAGCTGTTTTTT. This sequence encodes CASSGRETLGELFF.

The genes are TRBV9 and TRBJ2-1; 9 nucleotides align to TRBD2. V was clipped by 3 bases and J by 4 bases; unmatched bases: 8. CDR1 and CDR2 (germline): SGDLS, YYNGEE. CDR3 length equals 16 residues. In nucleotides, the CDR3 is TGTGCCAGCAGCGGCAGACTAGCGGAGTTTTACAATGAGCAGTTCTTC. Amino acid sequence: CASSGRLAEFYNEQFF.

The V call is TRBV6-5, the J call TRBJ2-7; TRBD1 agrees at 9 bases. Trimming took 4 bases from V and 6 from J; bases not matched to a gene: 4. The CDR3 is 13 residues long. Germline CDR1 and CDR2: MNHEY and SVGAGI. This CDR3 is CASSSDRGSEQYF. The CDR3, as DNA: TGTGCCAGCAGTTCGGACAGGGGATCCGAGCAGTACTTC.

For this clone: The junction departs from the called germline gene at one end, perhaps through a read error. This sequence joins TRBV7-6 and TRBJ1-4; 9 bases are a match to TRBD1. Germline lookup yields CDR1 SGHVS and CDR2 FNYEAQ. This CDR3 spans 16 amino acids. The CDR3 DNA reads TGTGCCAGCAGCATGCTCCGGGACAGGGATTCGAAAAAAGTGTTTTTT. Encoded protein: CASSMLRDRDSKKVFF. The whole variable domain, filled in from reference TRBV7-6 and TRBJ1-4, reads GAGVSQSPRYKVTKRGQDVALRCDPISGHVSLYWYRQALGQGPEFLTYFNYEAQQDKSGLPNDRFSAERPEGSISTLTIQRTEQRDSAMYRCASSMLRDRDSKKVFFGSGTQLSVL.

V is TRBV18 and J is TRBJ2-1; D is uncertain. Germline values: CDR1 KGHSH, CDR2 LQKENI. V lost 4 bases, J lost 9 bases, and 10 bases lay in between. The CDR3 is 12 amino acids. CDR3 loop: CASSLLNLEQFF. In DNA form, the CDR3 reads TGTGCCAGCTCACTGTTGAACCTTGAGCAGTTCTTC.

The V gene is TRBV28, the J gene TRBJ2-1; D ambiguous. The V and J ends lost 5 bases and 9 bases respectively, with 17 bases between them. CDR3 length: 14 amino acids. CDR1 MDHEN and CDR2 SYDVKM come from the germline V gene. The CDR3, as DNA: TGTGCCAGCAGTCGGGCTGGCCGGTTTGGTGAGCAGTTCTTC. Its protein is CASSRAGRFGEQFF.

CDR3 sequence reads: CATSRDIMGYTF. CDR3 DNA: TGTGCCACCAGCAGAGATATTATGGGCTACACCTTC. The V and J genes are TRBV15 and TRBJ1-2; D ambiguous. In germline, CDR1 is LNHNV, CDR2 YYDKDF (reference sequence). The V and J ends lost 0 bases and 8 bases respectively, with 7 bases between them. This CDR3 is 12 amino acids long.

V gene TRBV19 combines with J gene TRBJ2-5, with D perhaps TRBD1 or TRBD2 (6 bases each). The CDR3 loop spans 12 amino acids. CDR1 is LNHDA and CDR2 is SQIVND in the germline V gene (reference sequence). V lost 7 bases, J lost 4 bases, and 10 bases lay in between. CDR3 nucleotide sequence: TGTGCCAGTAATTCGGGGGCAGAGACCCAGTACTTC. Its translation: CASNSGAETQYF. Variable domain in full (rest from reference TRBV19 and TRBJ2-5): DGGITQSPKYLFRKEGQNVTLSCEQNLNHDAMYWYRQDPGQGLRLIYYSQIVNDFQKGDIAEGYSVSREKKESFPLTVTSAQKNPTAFYLCASNSGAETQYFGPGTRLLVL.

This clone was seen only once. This chain links TRBV5-1 with TRBJ1-4; D not certain. Germline CDR1 and CDR2: SGHRS and YFSETQ. CDR3 length: 14 amino acids. Trimming left V 4 bases short and J 3 bases short, with 10 bases between. The CDR3 coding sequence is TGCGCCAGCAGCCGGCAGAACCCTAATGAAAAACTGTTTTTT. This encodes CASSRQNPNEKLFF.

The V call is TRBV9, the J call TRBJ2-7; the D call may be TRBD1 or TRBD2 (5 bases each). The CDR3 is 15 amino acids. Trimming pared 0 bases from V and 1 base from J, leaving 11 bases between. CDR1 and CDR2 (germline): SGDLS, YYNGEE. The CDR3 region is CASSVGHGASYEQYF. CDR3 sequence (DNA): TGTGCCAGCAGCGTAGGACACGGGGCATCCTACGAGCAGTACTTC.

The chain combines TRBV18 with TRBJ1-3; D unresolved. The ends were cut back, 10 bases at V and 0 bases at J, with 13 bases in the middle. This CDR3 has 14 amino acids. Germline V gene data show CDR1 as KGHSH and CDR2 as LQKENI. CDR3 amino acids: CAILALLSGNTIYF. CDR3 bases: TGTGCCATCCTCGCCTTACTCTCTGGAAACACCATATATTTT.

The sample holds one count of this clone. The V gene is TRBV9, the J gene TRBJ2-3, with 7 bases lining up with TRBD2. The CDR3 consists of 16 residues. V shed 6 bases, J shed 1 base, and the junction held 11 bases outside the gene matches. Germline CDR1 reads SGDLS; CDR2 reads YYNGEE. CDR3 nucleotide sequence: TGTGCCAGCACGCCTCCTCTAGCGGCGGGCACAGATACGCAGTATTTT. This translates into CASTPPLAAGTDTQYF.

The CDR3 spells CASSLVTSGDTQYF. DNA for the CDR3: TGTGCCAGCAGCTTAGTGACGAGCGGAGATACGCAGTATTTT. The rearrangement joins TRBV7-9 to TRBJ2-3; a weak D match, TRBD2 (5 bases). The germline V gene has CDR1 SEHNR and CDR2 FQNEAQ (reference sequence). CDR3 length equals 14 residues. V was trimmed by 1 base and J by 5 bases, leaving 10 bases between them.

The rearrangement joins TRBV4-1 to TRBJ2-1, with no clear D. The germline gives CDR1 MGHRA, CDR2 YSYEKL. V lost 0 bases and J lost 8, with 11 bases in between. The CDR3 loop spans 14 amino acids. The DNA for the CDR3 is TGCGCCAGCAGCCAAGAAGAAGGGCGGCATGAGCAGTTCTTC. This translates into CASSQEEGRHEQFF.

The DNA of the CDR3 is TGTGCCAGCAGCTCCCAACAGGGGTGCACTGAAGCTTTCTTT. Translation gives CASSSQQGCTEAFF. This chain joins TRBV21-1 and TRBJ1-1; the table calls TRBD1, which could not be checked here. TRBV21-1 corresponds to a pseudogene. The CDR3 is 14 residues long.

J is TRBJ2-3 and V is TRBV4-3; D is undetermined. CDR3 length: 14 amino acids. Germline values: CDR1 LGHNA, CDR2 YSLEER. Trimming stripped 3 bases from V and 4 bases from J, with 11 bases between. The chain's CDR3 is CASSHAHPADTQYF. The CDR3 DNA reads as TGCGCCAGCAGCCATGCTCACCCCGCAGATACGCAGTATTTT.

The J gene is TRBJ2-5, the V gene TRBV27; D might be TRBD2 (5 bases). CDR3 size: 15 residues. V lost 5 bases, J lost 1 base, and 14 bases lay in between. Germline CDR1 reads MNHEY; CDR2 reads SMNVEV (reference sequence). The CDR3 DNA reads as TGTGCCAGCAGTCCCCAACTAGACCCCCAAGAGACCCAGTACTTC. Translated, it gives CASSPQLDPQETQYF.

This chain connects TRBV25-1 to TRBJ2-5; 14 nucleotides line up with TRBD2. Germline values: CDR1 MGHDK, CDR2 SYGVNS. With 0 bases clipped from V and 5 bases from J, the junction kept 8 bases outside the gene matches. This CDR3 region has 18 residues. The CDR3 DNA reads TGTGCCAGCAGTGAATATTCGACTAGCGGGAGGGCGGCGGAGACCCAGTACTTC. Translated, it gives CASSEYSTSGRAAETQYF.

This chain joins TRBV14 and TRBJ2-1; TRBD2 matches at 8 bases. After removal of 4 bases from V and 0 bases from J, the junction contained 5 bases not matched to a gene. The CDR3 sequence is 16 residues long. Germline V gives CDR1 SGHDN, CDR2 FVKESK. CDR3 sequence reads: CASSPPTSASYNEQFF. The CDR3 nucleotides read TGTGCCAGCAGCCCCCCGACTAGCGCCTCCTACAATGAGCAGTTCTTC.

In its sample, this clone was seen a few times. The chain links TRBV18 to TRBJ1-2, with D possibly being TRBD1 (5 bases). The germline gives CDR1 KGHSH, CDR2 LQKENI. This CDR3 region has 14 residues. Trimming stripped 2 bases from V and 6 bases from J, with 13 bases between. CDR3 coding DNA: TGTGCCAGCTCACCATCGGCACAGGCGCATGGCTACACCTTC. This sequence encodes CASSPSAQAHGYTF.

The chain uses TRBV30 and TRBJ1-5, with D tentatively TRBD1 (6 bases). The CDR3 loop spans 19 amino acids. Trimming took 0 bases from V and 3 from J, leaving 24 bases between them. Germline lookup yields CDR1 GTSNPN and CDR2 SVGIG (reference sequence). The CDR3 coding sequence is TGTGCCTGGAGTGTAAATTGGGGGCACCGGACGGAAGACAATCAGCCCCAGCATTTT. Translated, it gives CAWSVNWGHRTEDNQPQHF.

The chain combines TRBV4-3 with TRBJ2-1; TRBD2 matches 13 bases. CDR1 and CDR2 (germline): LGHNA, YSLEER. This CDR3 has 13 residues. V shed 5 bases and J 15 bases; nucleotides not matched to a gene: 7. The CDR3 DNA sequence: TGCGCCAGCAGCTTCCGGACTAGCGGGAGACCGTTCTTC. Residues: CASSFRTSGRPFF.

Here the CDR3 reads CASRAAGTRLKETQYF. The CDR3 nucleotides are TGTGCCAGCAGAGCTGCCGGGACGAGGCTTAAAGAGACCCAGTACTTC. The chain couples TRBV5-6 to TRBJ2-5; D assignment may be TRBD1 or TRBD2 (5 bases each). Germline-derived CDR1 and CDR2 are SGHDT and YYEEEE. V was shortened by 5 bases and J by 3 bases, with 20 bases between the two germline ends. The CDR3 sequence is 16 residues long.

CDR3 DNA: TGTGCCAGTAGTATAGGGCCAGGGGGCGCGCAGCAGCCCCAGCATTTT. Amino acids: CASSIGPGGAQQPQHF. The gene calls are TRBV19 and TRBJ1-5, with 8 nucleotides matching TRBD1. Losses at the gene ends were 1 base for V and 7 bases for J; bases not matched to a gene: 9. Germline V gene lookup returns CDR1 LNHDA and CDR2 SQIVND (reference sequence). The CDR3 is 16 amino acids.

The chain uses TRBV7-8 and TRBJ2-7; 8 bases line up with TRBD2. Germline V lookup: CDR1 SGHVS, CDR2 FQNEAQ. This CDR3 has 16 amino acids. With 4 bases clipped from V and 3 bases from J, the junction kept 11 bases outside the gene matches. CDR3 in amino acids: CASSSTRELAGYEQYF. DNA of the CDR3: TGTGCCAGCAGCTCCACCCGGGAGCTAGCGGGCTACGAGCAGTACTTC.

The chain links TRBV21-1 to TRBJ1-1; the D call of TRBD1 is as the table states it, not checked on the DNA. TRBV21-1 is marked as a pseudogene. CDR3 length: 18 residues. As DNA, the CDR3 is TGTGCCAGCAGCGCTAGAGCCGGGACAGACATAACGAACACTGAAGCTTTCTTT. Protein product: CASSARAGTDITNTEAFF.